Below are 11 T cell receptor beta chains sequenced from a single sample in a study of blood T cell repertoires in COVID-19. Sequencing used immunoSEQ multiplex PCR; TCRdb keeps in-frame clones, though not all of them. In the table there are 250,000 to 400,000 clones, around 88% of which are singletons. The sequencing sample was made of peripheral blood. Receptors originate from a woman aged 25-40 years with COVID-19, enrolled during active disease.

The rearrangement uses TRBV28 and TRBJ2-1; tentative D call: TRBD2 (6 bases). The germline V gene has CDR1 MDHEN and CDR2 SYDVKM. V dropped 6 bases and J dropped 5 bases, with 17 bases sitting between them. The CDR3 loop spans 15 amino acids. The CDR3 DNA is TGTGCCAGCAGGGTCGGCGGGGCTGGAAACAATGAGCAGTTCTTC. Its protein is CASRVGGAGNNEQFF. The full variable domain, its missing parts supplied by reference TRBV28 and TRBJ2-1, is DVKVTQSSRYLVKRTGEKVFLECVQDMDHENMFWYRQDPGLGLRLIYFSYDVKMKEKGDIPEGYSVSREKKERFSLILESASTNQTSMYLCASRVGGAGNNEQFFGPGTRLTVL.

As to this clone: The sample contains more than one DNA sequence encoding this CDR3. CDR3 in amino acids: CASSLGQGGEKLFF. CDR3 in DNA: TGTGCCAGCAGCTTAGGACAGGGAGGTGAAAAACTGTTTTTT. This rearrangement joins TRBV7-9 to TRBJ1-4; TRBD1 aligns across 7 bases. The V gene end was trimmed by 1 base and the J gene end by 7 bases; junction bases not matched to a gene: 3. The CDR3 runs 14 residues. In germline, CDR1 is SEHNR, CDR2 FQNEAQ (reference sequence).

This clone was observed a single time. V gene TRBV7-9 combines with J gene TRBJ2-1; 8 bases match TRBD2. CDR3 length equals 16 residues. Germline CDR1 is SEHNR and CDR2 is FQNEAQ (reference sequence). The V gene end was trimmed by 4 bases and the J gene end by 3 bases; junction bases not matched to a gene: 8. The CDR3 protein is CASSSFNSGDYNEQFF. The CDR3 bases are TGTGCCAGCAGCTCCTTCAATAGCGGGGACTACAATGAGCAGTTCTTC.

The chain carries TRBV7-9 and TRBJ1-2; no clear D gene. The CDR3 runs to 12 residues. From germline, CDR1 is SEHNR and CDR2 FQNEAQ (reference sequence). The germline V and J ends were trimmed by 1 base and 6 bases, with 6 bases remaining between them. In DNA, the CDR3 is TGTGCCAGCAGCTTAGGAACTAATGGCTACACCTTC. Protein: CASSLGTNGYTF. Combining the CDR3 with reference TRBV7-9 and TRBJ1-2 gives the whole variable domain DTGVSQNPRHKITKRGQNVTFRCDPISEHNRLYWYRQTLGQGPEFLTYFQNEAQLEKSRLLSDRFSAERPKGSFSTLEIQRTEQGDSAMYLCASSLGTNGYTFGSGTRLTVV.

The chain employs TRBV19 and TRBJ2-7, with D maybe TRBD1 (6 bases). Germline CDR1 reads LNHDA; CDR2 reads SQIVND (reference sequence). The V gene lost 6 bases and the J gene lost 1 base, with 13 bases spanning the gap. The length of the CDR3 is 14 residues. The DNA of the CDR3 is TGTGCCAGTAGCCGGGACACGGTTTCCTACGAGCAGTACTTC. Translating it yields CASSRDTVSYEQYF. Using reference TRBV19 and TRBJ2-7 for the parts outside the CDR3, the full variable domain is DGGITQSPKYLFRKEGQNVTLSCEQNLNHDAMYWYRQDPGQGLRLIYYSQIVNDFQKGDIAEGYSVSREKKESFPLTVTSAQKNPTAFYLCASSRDTVSYEQYFGPGTRLTVT.

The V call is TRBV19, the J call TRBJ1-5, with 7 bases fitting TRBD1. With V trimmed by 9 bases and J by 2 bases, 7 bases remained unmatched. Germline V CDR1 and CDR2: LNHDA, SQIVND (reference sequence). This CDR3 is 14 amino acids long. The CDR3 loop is CASSRTGGNQPQHF. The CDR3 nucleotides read TGTGCCAGCTCACGGACAGGAGGCAATCAGCCCCAGCATTTT.

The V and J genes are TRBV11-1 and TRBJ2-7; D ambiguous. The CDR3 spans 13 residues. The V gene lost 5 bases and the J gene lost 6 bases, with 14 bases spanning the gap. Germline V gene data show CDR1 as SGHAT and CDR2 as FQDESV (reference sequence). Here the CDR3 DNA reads TGTGCCAGCAGCCAAAACTACCAACGCGAGCAGTACGTC. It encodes CASSQNYQREQYV.

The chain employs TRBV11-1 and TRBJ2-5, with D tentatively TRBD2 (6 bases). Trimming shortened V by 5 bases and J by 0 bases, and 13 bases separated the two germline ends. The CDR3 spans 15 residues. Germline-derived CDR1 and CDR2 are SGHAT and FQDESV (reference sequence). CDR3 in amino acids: CASSPGLKYQETQYF. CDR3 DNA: TGTGCCAGCAGCCCGGGACTGAAGTACCAAGAGACCCAGTACTTC.

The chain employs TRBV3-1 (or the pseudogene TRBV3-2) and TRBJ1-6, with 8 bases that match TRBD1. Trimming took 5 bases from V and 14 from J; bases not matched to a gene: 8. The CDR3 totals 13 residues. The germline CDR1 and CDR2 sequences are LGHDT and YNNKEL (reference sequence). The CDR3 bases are TGTGCCAGCAGCTCGGACAGGGCGAGCACCCTCCACTTT. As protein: CASSSDRASTLHF.

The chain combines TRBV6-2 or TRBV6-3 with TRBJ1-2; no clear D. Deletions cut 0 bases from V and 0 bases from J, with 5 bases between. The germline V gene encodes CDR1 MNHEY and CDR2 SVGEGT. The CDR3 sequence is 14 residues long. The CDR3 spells CASSYSSANYGYTF. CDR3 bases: TGTGCCAGCAGTTACTCGTCGGCTAACTATGGCTACACCTTC.

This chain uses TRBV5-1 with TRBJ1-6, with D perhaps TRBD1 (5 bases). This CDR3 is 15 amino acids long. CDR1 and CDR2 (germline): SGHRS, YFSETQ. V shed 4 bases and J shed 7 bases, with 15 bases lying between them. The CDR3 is CASSPLGEGNSPLHF. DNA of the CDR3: TGCGCCAGCAGCCCCCTGGGGGAGGGAAATTCACCCCTCCACTTT.